This TCR beta chain appears in the sequencing data of a study of tumor and adjacent non-tumor tissue in lung cancer. About the study: Histology: eleven to twelve adenocarcinoma, 2 squamous cell carcinoma, 1 small cell lung cancer.

Study-wide results and limits: Patients with more diverse tumor TCRs had worse survival. Tumor tissue had significantly higher TCR diversity than normal lung.

Three rounds of nested PCR, following a modified ARM-PCR protocol, produced the TCRbeta library. Using its own MiXCR run on the multiplex PCR reads, TCRdb lists one record per CDR3 protein. This sample has 90,000 to 130,000 distinct CDR3 sequences, with over 75% found just once. The template was RNA from unsorted bulk tissue. This CDR3 is built from 17 residues. Germline CDR1 MNHEY, CDR2 SVGAGI. As concerns this clonotype: Its antigen is unidentified. One junction end does not reproduce the germline sequence, and a read error may be involved.

Sequencing was performed on lung tumor tissue. This TCR was sampled from a man between 65 and 80 years old with non-small cell lung cancer. The rearrangement joins TRBV6-5 to TRBJ2-2; TRBD2 matches 10 bases. The CDR3 nucleotides read TGTGCCAGCAGTAACTCGTTAGCGGGAGGTAACACCGGGGAGTTGTTTTTT. Its translation: CASSNSLAGGNTGELFF.